The 22 T cell receptor beta chains reported below all come from one sample, sequenced in a study of blood T cell repertoires in COVID-19. Assay used: immunoSEQ multiplex PCR; TCRdb lists only in-frame clones, some missing. The sample has 80,000 to 100,000 clones, less than 85% seen once. Sequencing used peripheral blood. The receptors shown here come from a man aged 65 to 79 with COVID-19, enrolled during active disease.

CDR3 loop: CAWSITMGRKSGYTF. CDR3 sequence (DNA): TGTGCCTGGAGCATAACTATGGGGCGGAAGAGTGGCTACACCTTC. V usage is TRBV30 and J usage is TRBJ1-2; perhaps TRBD1 as D (5 bases). V dropped 3 bases and J dropped 7 bases, with 21 bases sitting between them. Per germline, CDR1 GTSNPN and CDR2 SVGIG (reference sequence). The CDR3 consists of 15 residues. Based on the CDR3 plus reference TRBV30 and TRBJ1-2, the full variable domain is SQTIHQWPATLVQPVGSPLSLECTVEGTSNPNLYWYRQAAGRGLQLLFYSVGIGQISSEVPQNLSASRPQDRQFILSSKKLLLSDSGFYLCAWSITMGRKSGYTFGSGTRLTVV.

The chain carries TRBV12-3 or TRBV12-4 and TRBJ2-1, with D possibly being TRBD1 (6 bases). The CDR3 is made up of 11 amino acids. Trimming cost V 8 bases and J 15 bases, with 17 bases left between them. The CDR3 nucleotides read TGTGCCAGCGGCCGGGACGACAGGACGTTCTTC. Its protein product is CASGRDDRTFF.

The chain combines TRBV19 with TRBJ2-3; D not resolved. The V gene lost 5 bases and the J gene lost 1 base, with 7 bases spanning the gap. Germline CDR1 reads LNHDA; CDR2 reads SQIVND (reference sequence). The CDR3 runs to 13 residues. The CDR3 nucleotides are TGTGCCAGTAGTCCCCGTCGCACAGATACGCAGTATTTT. Its protein product is CASSPRRTDTQYF.

The DNA of the CDR3 is TGTGCCAGCAGCTTCAGCAGGGGGTGGGGCTACGAGCAGTACTTC. The encoded protein is CASSFSRGWGYEQYF. The V gene is TRBV7-6, the J gene TRBJ2-7; 7 bases match TRBD1. Germline CDR1 SGHVS, CDR2 FNYEAQ. The CDR3 contains 15 residues. With 3 bases clipped from V and 3 bases from J, the junction kept 8 bases outside the gene matches.

The chain combines TRBV11-1 with TRBJ2-7, with unresolved D. Trimming took off 8 bases at V and 2 bases at J, with 13 bases between the two ends. The CDR3 consists of 13 residues. In germline, CDR1 is SGHAT, CDR2 FQDESV (reference sequence). This chain's CDR3 is CASCRDTPYEQYF. CDR3 DNA: TGTGCCAGCTGTAGAGACACGCCCTACGAGCAGTACTTC.

Comments on this clone: The sample holds other DNA sequences that translate to the same CDR3. The chain is built from TRBV24-1 and TRBJ2-1; D uncertain. The germline V and J ends were trimmed by 1 base and 5 bases, with 8 bases remaining between them. The CDR3 has 14 residues. Germline V gene lookup returns CDR1 KGHDR and CDR2 SFDVKD. Here the CDR3 DNA reads TGTGCCACCAGTGATTTTAGCCCGAACAATGAGCAGTTCTTC. This encodes CATSDFSPNNEQFF.

The V and J genes are TRBV11-3 and TRBJ2-3, with 10 bases that match TRBD1. V dropped 5 bases and J dropped 12; count of bases not matched to a gene: 5. The CDR3 consists of 12 residues. Germline CDR1 SGHNT, CDR2 YENEEA. The CDR3 spells CASSVGQGVQYF. DNA of the CDR3: TGTGCCAGCAGCGTAGGACAGGGGGTTCAGTATTTT.

V gene TRBV6-5 combines with J gene TRBJ2-7; 12 bases line up with TRBD2. This CDR3 contains 15 residues. Per germline, CDR1 MNHEY and CDR2 SVGAGI. After removal of 6 bases from V and 3 bases from J, the junction contained 6 bases not matched to a gene. CDR3 sequence reads: CASRLTSGSYYEQYF. As DNA, the CDR3 is TGTGCCAGCAGACTGACTAGCGGGAGTTACTACGAGCAGTACTTC.

This clone occurred many times. V gene TRBV7-8 combines with J gene TRBJ1-2; TRBD1 agrees at 8 bases. The CDR3 has 13 residues. J lost 3 bases, V lost 3 bases, and 0 bases had no gene match. Germline values: CDR1 SGHVS, CDR2 FQNEAQ. The CDR3 reads CASSLDRDYGYTF. DNA of the CDR3: TGTGCCAGCAGCTTGGACAGGGACTATGGCTACACCTTC. Full variable domain (outside the CDR3, taken from reference TRBV7-8 and TRBJ1-2): GAGVSQSPRYKVAKRGQDVALRCDPISGHVSLFWYQQALGQGPEFLTYFQNEAQLDKSGLPSDRFFAERPEGSVSTLKIQRTQQEDSAVYLCASSLDRDYGYTFGSGTRLTVV.

In its sample, this clone was seen once. The chain couples TRBV19 to TRBJ2-7; TRBD2 might be the D (6 bases). This CDR3 contains 16 residues. V was clipped by 3 bases and J by 3 bases, with 18 bases between them. Germline CDR1 and CDR2: LNHDA and SQIVND (reference sequence). The CDR3 nucleotides read TGTGCCAGTAGTATGGACGGGGGACCCTCTCTCTACGAGCAGTACTTC. Its translation: CASSMDGGPSLYEQYF.

The chain employs TRBV5-5 and TRBJ2-3; D might be TRBD2 (5 bases). V was shortened by 0 bases and J by 0 bases, with 20 bases between the two germline ends. Germline CDR1 is SGHKS and CDR2 is YYEKEE (reference sequence). This CDR3 comprises 19 residues. The CDR3 loop is CASSLAWESGGYSTDTQYF. The CDR3 DNA follows: TGTGCCAGCAGCTTGGCGTGGGAGTCGGGTGGGTACAGCACAGATACGCAGTATTTT.

This chain links TRBV6-5 with TRBJ2-7; TRBD2 is a possible D gene (7 bases). The CDR3 is 14 amino acids. The germline gives CDR1 MNHEY, CDR2 SVGAGI. Trimming cost V 8 bases and J 7 bases, with 21 bases left between them. This CDR3 is CASGPGGGRAEQYF. The DNA of the CDR3 is TGTGCCAGCGGCCCCGGGGGCGGGAGAGCAGAGCAGTACTTC.

With regard to this clone: One end of the junction fails to match germline, which may point to a read error. The chain uses TRBV6-5 and TRBJ2-1; TRBD1 might be the D (5 bases). This CDR3 contains 10 residues. Germline loops: CDR1 MNHEY, CDR2 SVGAGI. CDR3 sequence reads: CASGSRPQVF. Here the CDR3 DNA reads TGTGCCAGTGGGTCGCGGCCACAGGTCTTC.

There are a few counts of this clone. V and J are TRBV9 and TRBJ1-2; perhaps TRBD1 as D (6 bases). Trimming took 0 bases from V and 14 from J, leaving 17 bases between them. This CDR3 is 13 amino acids long. Germline values: CDR1 SGDLS, CDR2 YYNGEE. CDR3 coding DNA: TGTGCCAGCAGCGTAGTTCAGGCGACAGGCCAAACCTTC. It encodes CASSVVQATGQTF.

This clone was picked up a small number of times. The chain links TRBV6-5 to TRBJ2-5, with TRBD2 identical over 8 bases. J lost 0 bases, V lost 8 bases, and 5 bases had no gene match. This CDR3 is built from 14 residues. Germline V gene sequence: CDR1 MNHEY, CDR2 SVGAGI. DNA for the CDR3: TGTGCCAGCTCGAAGCGGGAGTACCAAGAGACCCAGTACTTC. Encoded protein: CASSKREYQETQYF.

This chain uses TRBV19 with TRBJ1-2, with D unclear. V lost 1 base and J lost 12, with 9 bases in between. Germline assignment: CDR1 LNHDA and CDR2 SQIVND (reference sequence). This CDR3 is 11 amino acids long. The CDR3 DNA is TGTGCCAGTAGTATAGCAGGTTCGAACACCTTC. Translation gives CASSIAGSNTF. Using reference TRBV19 and TRBJ1-2 for the parts outside the CDR3, the full variable domain is DGGITQSPKYLFRKEGQNVTLSCEQNLNHDAMYWYRQDPGQGLRLIYYSQIVNDFQKGDIAEGYSVSREKKESFPLTVTSAQKNPTAFYLCASSIAGSNTFGSGTRLTVV.

The CDR3 DNA sequence: TGTGCCAGCAGCATTAACAGCGGGGGTGGCGTTGGGAACAATGAGCAGTTCTTC. It is translated as CASSINSGGGVGNNEQFF. The rearrangement links TRBV7-3 to TRBJ2-1; 8 bases fit TRBD2. Trimming took 5 bases from V and 5 from J; bases not matched to a gene: 17. The CDR3 is 18 residues long. In germline, CDR1 is SGHTA, CDR2 FQGTGA.

This chain joins TRBV9 and TRBJ2-5; 10 nucleotides match TRBD2. Germline V lookup: CDR1 SGDLS, CDR2 YYNGEE. The CDR3 extends over 14 amino acids. Trimming at V came to 2 bases and at J to 5 bases, leaving 3 bases not matched to a gene. The CDR3 sequence is CASSVSGRGETQYF. DNA of the CDR3: TGTGCCAGCAGCGTGAGCGGGAGGGGCGAGACCCAGTACTTC.

V and J are TRBV29-1 and TRBJ1-5, with a weak D call TRBD1 (6 bases). The CDR3 has 14 amino acids. The V gene lost 6 bases and the J gene lost 1 base, with 13 bases spanning the gap. Germline V CDR1 and CDR2: SQVTM, ANQGSEA. CDR3 amino acids: CSVKQGGSNQPQHF. In nucleotides, the CDR3 is TGCAGCGTGAAACAGGGTGGCAGCAATCAGCCCCAGCATTTT.

The genes are TRBV6-1 and TRBJ2-2; maybe TRBD1 (6 bases). The V end lost 4 bases, the J end lost 1 base, and 13 bases lay between the germline ends. This CDR3 has 16 amino acids. Germline V gene sequence: CDR1 MNHNS, CDR2 SASEGT. CDR3 nucleotide sequence: TGTGCCAGCAGTGTCAAGCAGGGGATGAACACCGGGGAGCTGTTTTTT. Its translation: CASSVKQGMNTGELFF.

The chain combines TRBV19 with TRBJ1-3; no clear D gene. The germline V and J ends were trimmed by 2 bases and 0 bases, with 5 bases remaining between them. CDR1 is LNHDA and CDR2 is SQIVND in the germline V gene (reference sequence). CDR3 length equals 14 residues. This CDR3 reads CASSIQVSGNTIYF. CDR3 nucleotide sequence: TGTGCCAGTAGTATACAGGTCTCTGGAAACACCATATATTTT.

The chain employs TRBV18 and TRBJ2-2; D unclear. Trimming removed 3 bases at V and 4 bases at J, with 6 bases between. Germline loops: CDR1 KGHSH, CDR2 LQKENI. The CDR3 is made up of 13 amino acids. The chain's CDR3 is CASSPGATGELFF. DNA for the CDR3: TGTGCCAGCTCACCGGGCGCCACCGGGGAGCTGTTTTTT.